This TCR beta chain derives from a study of regulatory T cells in long-lasting Graves disease. The overall study: Graves' cases, newly diagnosed, had used antithyroid drugs under 3 months.

Time point defined: newly diagnosed GD, antithyroid drugs for less than 3 months. The TCR library was made from RNA extracted from PBMCs. There are many counts of this clonotype. Relying on iRepertoire HTBI primers and Arm-PCR of CDR3 regions, the team built TCR beta libraries. MiXCR, run by TCRdb on the multiplex PCR reads, gives a single entry per CDR3 protein. The sample gives 450,000 to 500,000 distinct CDR3 sequences, roughly 16% of which show up once; 10% to 15% is in the top ten. There are 17 residues in the CDR3. Germline-derived CDR1 and CDR2 are SGHRS and YFSETQ. Trimming cost V 2 bases and J 5 bases; bases outside gene matches: 5. These data were also filed under a second study, of T cells in Graves' hyperthyroidism and ophthalmopathy. That study reports: Stable Graves' hyperthyroidism meant no ophthalmopathy progression within 18 months. HTBI primers were used for first-round RT-PCR of the TCR CDR3. Most clonotypes that expanded in the thyroid above 0.001 also showed up in blood.

Sequenced here: peripheral blood mononuclear cells (PBMCs), sampled at new diagnosis, from a patient treated with antithyroid drugs. J is TRBJ2-2 and V is TRBV5-1, with 14 bases aligning to TRBD2. The receptor's source is a man between 40 and 49 years old with Graves disease. This CDR3 is CASSFAGLAGATGELFF. CDR3 DNA: TGCGCCAGCAGCTTTGCGGGACTAGCGGGAGCTACCGGGGAGCTGTTTTTT.